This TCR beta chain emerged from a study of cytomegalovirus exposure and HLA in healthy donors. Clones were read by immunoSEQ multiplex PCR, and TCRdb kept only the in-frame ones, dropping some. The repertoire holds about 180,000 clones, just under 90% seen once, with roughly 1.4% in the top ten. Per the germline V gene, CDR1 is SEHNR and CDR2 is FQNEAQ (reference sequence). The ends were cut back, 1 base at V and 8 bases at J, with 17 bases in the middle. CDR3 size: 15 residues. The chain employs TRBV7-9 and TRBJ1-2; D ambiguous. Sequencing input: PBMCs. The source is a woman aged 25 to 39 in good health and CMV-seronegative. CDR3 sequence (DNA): TGTGCCAGCAGCTTAGGGGTATCCGAGGGAGGAGGCTACACCTTC. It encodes CASSLGVSEGGGYTF. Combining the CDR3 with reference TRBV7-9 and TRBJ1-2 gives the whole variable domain DTGVSQNPRHKITKRGQNVTFRCDPISEHNRLYWYRQTLGQGPEFLTYFQNEAQLEKSRLLSDRFSAERPKGSFSTLEIQRTEQGDSAMYLCASSLGVSEGGGYTFGSGTRLTVV.